These 18 T cell receptor beta chains were sequenced from one sample in a study of cytomegalovirus exposure and HLA in healthy donors. The PCR used 60 Vbeta and 13 Jbeta primers. Here immunoSEQ multiplex PCR was the method, and the copy in TCRdb shows in-frame clones only, minus some. The sample holds 210,000 or so clones, under 85% seen once. Specimen: PBMCs. Every receptor here comes from a woman aged 50 to 60 in good health and CMV-seropositive.

This chain links TRBV9 with TRBJ1-6, with D possibly being TRBD1 (6 bases). CDR1 and CDR2 from the germline V gene are SGDLS and YYNGEE. CDR3 length: 15 amino acids. Between the trimmed V and J ends, which lost 4 bases and 11 bases, there was a span of 19 bases. The CDR3, as DNA: TGTGCCAGCAGCCCTACACCAGGGGCAGGGACACCCCTCCACTTT. Protein product: CASSPTPGAGTPLHF.

The chain carries TRBV6-5 and TRBJ2-2; 8 bases match TRBD1. Germline V CDR1 and CDR2: MNHEY, SVGAGI. J gave up 5 bases and V 5 bases, and 4 bases lay outside the gene matches. The CDR3 has 14 amino acids. CDR3 protein: CASSRTGRTGELFF. CDR3 DNA sequence: TGTGCCAGCAGTCGGACAGGGAGGACCGGGGAGCTGTTTTTT.

The chain has TRBV7-9 and TRBJ2-4; D perhaps matches TRBD2 (5 bases). The CDR3 has 12 amino acids. Germline V lookup: CDR1 SEHNR, CDR2 FQNEAQ (reference sequence). V lost 4 bases to trimming and J lost 16 bases, with 17 bases between them. Here the CDR3 reads CASSSKPGEFYF. DNA for the CDR3: TGTGCCAGCAGCTCGAAGCCCGGGGAGTTCTACTTC.

V usage is TRBV7-2 and J usage is TRBJ2-2; 7 positions match TRBD2. The germline CDR1 and CDR2 sequences are SGHTA and FQGNSA. V lost 5 bases, J lost 3 bases, and 9 bases stayed unmatched. The CDR3 sequence is 16 residues long. Here the CDR3 DNA reads TGTGCCAGCAGCCCGGGCCGGGGGGTGGACACCGGGGAGCTGTTTTTT. Its protein is CASSPGRGVDTGELFF.

This clone was counted a single time. This chain connects TRBV4-1 to TRBJ2-5; TRBD1 agrees at 8 bases. The CDR3 length is 15 residues. Germline V gene sequence: CDR1 MGHRA, CDR2 YSYEKL. The V segment lost 4 bases and the J segment 7 bases; nucleotides outside the gene matches: 11. CDR3 region: CASSLGQGFDVTQYF. The CDR3 nucleotides read TGCGCCAGCAGCCTTGGACAGGGTTTTGACGTGACCCAGTACTTC.

Written as DNA, the CDR3 is TGTGCCAGCTCACCACCACCCAGAACCACCCATGAGCAGTTCTTC. This encodes CASSPPPRTTHEQFF. V usage is TRBV18 and J usage is TRBJ2-1; D remains ambiguous. The V gene's germline CDR1 is KGHSH and CDR2 LQKENI. CDR3 size: 15 residues. Trimming removed 0 bases at V and 8 bases at J, with 14 bases between.

The chain joins TRBV7-8 to TRBJ1-3; no reliable D call. Trimming cost V 1 base and J 4 bases, with 5 bases left between them. The V gene's germline CDR1 is SGHVS and CDR2 FQNEAQ. The CDR3 sequence is 13 residues long. CDR3: CASSLDTGNTIYF. The DNA for the CDR3 is TGTGCCAGCAGCTTAGACACCGGAAACACCATATATTTT.

V and J are TRBV10-1 and TRBJ1-2, with TRBD1 identical over 7 bases. There are 14 residues in the CDR3. CDR1 WNHNN and CDR2 SYGVQD come from the germline V gene (reference sequence). V lost 6 bases, J lost 7 bases, and 11 bases stayed unmatched. CDR3 loop: CASRPRRGRSGYTF. The CDR3 bases are TGCGCCAGCAGACCGAGGAGGGGGCGCTCTGGCTACACCTTC.

V gene TRBV19 combines with J gene TRBJ2-4; 8 bases map to TRBD1. The V and J ends lost 5 bases and 6 bases, in that order; junction bases with no gene match: 9. The CDR3 has 15 amino acids. CDR1 and CDR2 (germline): LNHDA, SQIVND (reference sequence). CDR3 nucleotide sequence: TGTGCCAGTAGTCCCGGACAGGGATGGACAAACATTCAGTACTTC. Residues: CASSPGQGWTNIQYF.

The sample holds one count of this clone. The chain carries TRBV7-8 and TRBJ2-7; 12 nucleotides align to TRBD2. The junction had 14 bases not matched to a gene; V was cut back by 4 bases and J by 1 base. The length of the CDR3 is 19 residues. Germline CDR1 reads SGHVS; CDR2 reads FQNEAQ. The CDR3 coding sequence is TGTGCCAGCAGCTCAAACAGACTAGCGGGGGTCCTCGGGTCCTACGAGCAGTACTTC. Its protein product is CASSSNRLAGVLGSYEQYF. The full variable domain, its missing parts supplied by reference TRBV7-8 and TRBJ2-7, is GAGVSQSPRYKVAKRGQDVALRCDPISGHVSLFWYQQALGQGPEFLTYFQNEAQLDKSGLPSDRFFAERPEGSVSTLKIQRTQQEDSAVYLCASSSNRLAGVLGSYEQYFGPGTRLTVT.

The chain joins TRBV28 to TRBJ1-2, with 8 nucleotides matching TRBD1. CDR1 is MDHEN, CDR2 SYDVKM, per germline. The length of the CDR3 is 13 residues. The junction had 6 bases not matched to a gene; V was cut back by 8 bases and J by 4 bases. Here the CDR3 DNA reads TGTGCCAGCGGGCCGGACAGGGCCTATGGCTACACCTTC. Protein: CASGPDRAYGYTF.

This chain joins TRBV15 and TRBJ1-5; D is unresolved. With 5 bases removed from V and 2 bases from J, the gap between germline ends came to 10 bases. Germline CDR1 and CDR2: LNHNV and YYDKDF (reference sequence). CDR3 length: 14 residues. CDR3 protein: CATSLPFGNQPQHF. CDR3 DNA sequence: TGTGCCACCAGCCTTCCCTTTGGCAATCAGCCCCAGCATTTT.

The V call is TRBV7-2, the J call TRBJ2-2; tentatively, D is TRBD2 (6 bases). The CDR3 is made up of 14 amino acids. CDR1 is SGHTA, CDR2 FQGNSA, per germline. Trimming removed 3 bases from V and 6 bases from J, with 11 bases in between. CDR3 sequence reads: CASSLTAGSGELFF. The CDR3 DNA is TGTGCCAGCAGCTTGACCGCGGGGTCCGGGGAGCTGTTTTTT.

V gene TRBV4-1 combines with J gene TRBJ1-1; 7 bases match TRBD1. The CDR3 has 16 amino acids. V lost 1 base and J lost 6; bases outside the gene matches: 11. CDR1 is MGHRA and CDR2 is YSYEKL in the germline V gene. The CDR3 sequence: CASSQVDGQGGSEAFF. The CDR3 nucleotides are TGCGCCAGCAGCCAAGTAGATGGCCAGGGGGGTTCTGAAGCTTTCTTT.

The J gene is TRBJ1-3, the V gene TRBV19; D ambiguous. Trimming took 4 bases from V and 3 from J, leaving 16 bases between them. The CDR3 has 16 residues. CDR1 and CDR2 from the germline V gene are LNHDA and SQIVND (reference sequence). CDR3 amino acids: CASSKGTEVFGNTIYF. Written as DNA, the CDR3 is TGTGCCAGTAGTAAAGGAACCGAGGTCTTTGGAAACACCATATATTTT.

V gene TRBV7-9 combines with J gene TRBJ1-1, with a possible D match to TRBD1 (6 bases). In germline, CDR1 is SEHNR, CDR2 FQNEAQ (reference sequence). This CDR3 spans 14 amino acids. The ends were cut back, 3 bases at V and 4 bases at J, with 12 bases in the middle. CDR3 coding DNA: TGTGCCAGCAGCTTGCAGGGGCAGAGCACTGAAGCTTTCTTT. Protein sequence: CASSLQGQSTEAFF.

The chain uses TRBV27 and TRBJ1-5; D is unclear. Germline assignment: CDR1 MNHEY and CDR2 SMNVEV (reference sequence). V gave up 3 bases and J gave up 7 bases, with 13 bases separating them. This CDR3 has 14 residues. DNA for the CDR3: TGTGCCAGCAGTTTCGCCGGCGGAACGCAGCCCCAGCATTTT. Translating gives CASSFAGGTQPQHF.

The table lists this clone with a few counts. The genes are TRBV19 and TRBJ1-4; D gene unclear. The CDR3 extends over 14 amino acids. The V and J ends lost 7 bases and 8 bases respectively, with 17 bases between them. Germline CDR1 and CDR2: LNHDA and SQIVND (reference sequence). Here the CDR3 DNA reads TGTGCCAGTACCCAAACGGGAATTGGCGAAAAACTGTTTTTT. It yields the protein CASTQTGIGEKLFF. The whole variable domain, remainder taken from reference TRBV19 and TRBJ1-4, is DGGITQSPKYLFRKEGQNVTLSCEQNLNHDAMYWYRQDPGQGLRLIYYSQIVNDFQKGDIAEGYSVSREKKESFPLTVTSAQKNPTAFYLCASTQTGIGEKLFFGSGTQLSVL.